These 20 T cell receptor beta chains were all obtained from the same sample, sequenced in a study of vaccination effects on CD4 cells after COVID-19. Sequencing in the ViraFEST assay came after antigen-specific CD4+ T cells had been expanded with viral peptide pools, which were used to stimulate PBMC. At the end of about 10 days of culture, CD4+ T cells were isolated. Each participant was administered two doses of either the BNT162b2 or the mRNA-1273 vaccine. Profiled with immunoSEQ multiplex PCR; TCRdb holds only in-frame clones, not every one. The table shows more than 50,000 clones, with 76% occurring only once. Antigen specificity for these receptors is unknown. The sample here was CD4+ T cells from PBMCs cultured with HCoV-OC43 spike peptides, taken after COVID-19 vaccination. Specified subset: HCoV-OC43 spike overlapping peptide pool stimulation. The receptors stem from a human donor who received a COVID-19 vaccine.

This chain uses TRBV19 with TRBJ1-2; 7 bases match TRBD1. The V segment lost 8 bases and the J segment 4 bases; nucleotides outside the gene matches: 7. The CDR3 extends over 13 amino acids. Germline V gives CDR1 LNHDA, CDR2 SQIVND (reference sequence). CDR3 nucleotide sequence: TGTGCCAGTCAGGGGACAGAACTCTATGGCTACACCTTC. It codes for CASQGTELYGYTF.

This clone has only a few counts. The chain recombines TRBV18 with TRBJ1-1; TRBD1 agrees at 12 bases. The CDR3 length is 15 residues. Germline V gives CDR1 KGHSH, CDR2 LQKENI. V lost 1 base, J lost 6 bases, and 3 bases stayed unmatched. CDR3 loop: CASSPQGTGGPEAFF. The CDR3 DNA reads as TGTGCCAGCTCACCACAGGGGACAGGGGGCCCTGAAGCTTTCTTT.

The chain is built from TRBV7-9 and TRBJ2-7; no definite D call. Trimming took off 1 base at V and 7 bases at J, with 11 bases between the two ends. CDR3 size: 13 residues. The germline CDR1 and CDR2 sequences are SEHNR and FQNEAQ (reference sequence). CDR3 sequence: CASSLVGLGEQYV. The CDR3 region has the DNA TGTGCCAGCAGCTTAGTGGGGTTGGGGGAGCAGTACGTC.

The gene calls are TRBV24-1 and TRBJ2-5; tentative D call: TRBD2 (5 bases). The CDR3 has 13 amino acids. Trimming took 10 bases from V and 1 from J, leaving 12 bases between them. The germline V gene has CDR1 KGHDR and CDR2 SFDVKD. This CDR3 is CATRRGSQETQYF. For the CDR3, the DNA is TGTGCCACGCGCCGGGGAAGCCAAGAGACCCAGTACTTC.

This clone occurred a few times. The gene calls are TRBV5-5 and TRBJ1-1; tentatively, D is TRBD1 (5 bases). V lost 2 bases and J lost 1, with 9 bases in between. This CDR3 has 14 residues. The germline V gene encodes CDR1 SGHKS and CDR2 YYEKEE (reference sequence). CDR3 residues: CASSLQVANTEAFF. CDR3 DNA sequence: TGTGCCAGCAGCTTACAGGTTGCGAACACTGAAGCTTTCTTT.

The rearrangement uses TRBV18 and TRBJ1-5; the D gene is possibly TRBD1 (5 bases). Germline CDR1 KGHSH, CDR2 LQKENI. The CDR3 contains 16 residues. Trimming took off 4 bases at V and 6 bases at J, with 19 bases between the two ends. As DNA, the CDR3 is TGTGCCAGCTCACAAAAGACGACTGGGGGACGTCAGCCCCAGCATTTT. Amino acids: CASSQKTTGGRQPQHF.

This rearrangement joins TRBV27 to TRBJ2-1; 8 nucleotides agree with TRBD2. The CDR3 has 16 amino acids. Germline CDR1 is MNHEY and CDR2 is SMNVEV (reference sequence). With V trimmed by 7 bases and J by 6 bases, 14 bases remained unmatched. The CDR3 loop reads CASTPWPPLAGNEQFF. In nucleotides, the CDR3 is TGTGCCAGCACCCCCTGGCCCCCTCTAGCGGGCAATGAGCAGTTCTTC.

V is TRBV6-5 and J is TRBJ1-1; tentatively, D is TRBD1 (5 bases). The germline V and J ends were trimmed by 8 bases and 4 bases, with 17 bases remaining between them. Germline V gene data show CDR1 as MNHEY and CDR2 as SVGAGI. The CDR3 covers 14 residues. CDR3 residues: CASVTARWGTEAFF. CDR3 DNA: TGTGCCAGCGTGACAGCCCGGTGGGGCACTGAAGCTTTCTTT.

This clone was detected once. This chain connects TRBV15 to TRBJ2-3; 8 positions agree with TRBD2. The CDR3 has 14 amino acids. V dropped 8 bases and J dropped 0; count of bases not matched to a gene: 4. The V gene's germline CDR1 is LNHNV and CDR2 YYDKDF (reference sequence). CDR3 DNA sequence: TGTGCCACCGCGACTAGCGAAAGCACAGATACGCAGTATTTT. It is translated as CATATSESTDTQYF. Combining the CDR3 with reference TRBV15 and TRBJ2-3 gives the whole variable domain DAMVIQNPRYQVTQFGKPVTLSCSQTLNHNVMYWYQQKSSQAPKLLFHYYDKDFNNEADTPDNFQSRRPNTSFCFLDIRSPGLGDTAMYLCATATSESTDTQYFGPGTRLTVL.

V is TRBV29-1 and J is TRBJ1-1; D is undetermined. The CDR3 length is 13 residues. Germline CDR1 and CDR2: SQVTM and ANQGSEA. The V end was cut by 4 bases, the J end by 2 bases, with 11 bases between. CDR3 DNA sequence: TGCAGCGTTGTTGGCACTTACAACACTGAAGCTTTCTTT. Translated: CSVVGTYNTEAFF.

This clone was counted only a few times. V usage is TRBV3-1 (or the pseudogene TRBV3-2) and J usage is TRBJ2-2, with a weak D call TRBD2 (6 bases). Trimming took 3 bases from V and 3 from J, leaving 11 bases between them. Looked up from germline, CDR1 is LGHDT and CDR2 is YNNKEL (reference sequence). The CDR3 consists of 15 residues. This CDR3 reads CASSHLARDTGELFF. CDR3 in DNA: TGTGCCAGCAGCCACCTAGCGCGCGACACCGGGGAGCTGTTTTTT.

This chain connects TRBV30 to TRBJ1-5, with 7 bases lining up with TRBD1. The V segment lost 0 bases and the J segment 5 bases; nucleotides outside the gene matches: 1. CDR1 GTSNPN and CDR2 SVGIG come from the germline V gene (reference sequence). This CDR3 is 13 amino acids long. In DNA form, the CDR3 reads TGTGCCTGGAGTGTAACAGGGGATCAGCCCCAGCATTTT. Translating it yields CAWSVTGDQPQHF.

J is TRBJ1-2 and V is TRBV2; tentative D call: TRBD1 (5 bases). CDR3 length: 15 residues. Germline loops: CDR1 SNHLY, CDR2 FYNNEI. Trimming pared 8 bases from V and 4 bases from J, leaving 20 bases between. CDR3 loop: CASFPIAGIVYGYTF. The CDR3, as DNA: TGTGCCAGCTTCCCGATCGCAGGGATAGTCTATGGCTACACCTTC.

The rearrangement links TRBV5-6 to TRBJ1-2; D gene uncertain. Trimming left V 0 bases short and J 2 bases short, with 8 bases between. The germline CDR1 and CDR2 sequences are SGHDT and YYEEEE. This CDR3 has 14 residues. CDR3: CASSLGSSNYGYTF. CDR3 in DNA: TGTGCCAGCAGCTTGGGTAGTTCCAACTATGGCTACACCTTC.

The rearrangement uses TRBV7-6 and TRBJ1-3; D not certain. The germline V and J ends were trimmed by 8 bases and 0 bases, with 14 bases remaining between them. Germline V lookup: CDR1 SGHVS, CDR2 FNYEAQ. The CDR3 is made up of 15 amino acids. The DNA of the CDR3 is TGTGCCAGCGCCACAGTCTTTGGCTCTGGAAACACCATATATTTT. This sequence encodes CASATVFGSGNTIYF.

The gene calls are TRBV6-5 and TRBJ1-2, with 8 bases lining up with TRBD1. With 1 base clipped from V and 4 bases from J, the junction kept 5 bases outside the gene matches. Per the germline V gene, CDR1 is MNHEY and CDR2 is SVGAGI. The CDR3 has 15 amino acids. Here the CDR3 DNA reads TGTGCCAGCAGTTACTTTAACAGGGGGGTCTATGGCTACACCTTC. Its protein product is CASSYFNRGVYGYTF.

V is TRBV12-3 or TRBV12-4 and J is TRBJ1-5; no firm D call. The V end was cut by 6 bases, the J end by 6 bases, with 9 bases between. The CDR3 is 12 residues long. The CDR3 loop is CASRGRGQPQHF. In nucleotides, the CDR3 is TGTGCCAGCAGGGGAAGAGGTCAGCCCCAGCATTTT.

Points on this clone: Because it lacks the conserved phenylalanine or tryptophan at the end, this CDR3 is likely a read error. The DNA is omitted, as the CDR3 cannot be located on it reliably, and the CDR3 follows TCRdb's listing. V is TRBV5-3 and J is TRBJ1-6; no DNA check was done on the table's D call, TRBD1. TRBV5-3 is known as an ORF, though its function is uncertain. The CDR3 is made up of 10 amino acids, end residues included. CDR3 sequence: CARSNRDSPL.

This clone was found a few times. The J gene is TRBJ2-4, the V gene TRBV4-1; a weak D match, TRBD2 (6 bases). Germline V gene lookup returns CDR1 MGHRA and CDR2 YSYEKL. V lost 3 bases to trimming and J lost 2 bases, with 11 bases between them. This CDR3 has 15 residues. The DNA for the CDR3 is TGCGCCAGCAGCCAGATGGCGGGGACCAAAAACATTCAGTACTTC. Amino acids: CASSQMAGTKNIQYF.

The CDR3 bases are TGTGCCAGCAGCTTCGATTGGGGGGCTGGAAACACCATATATTTT. Translated, it gives CASSFDWGAGNTIYF. The chain employs TRBV5-6 and TRBJ1-3; D possibly corresponds to TRBD1 (5 bases). This CDR3 spans 15 amino acids. V was clipped by 2 bases and J by 2 bases, with 11 bases between them. Germline values: CDR1 SGHDT, CDR2 YYEEEE. The full variable domain, in which reference TRBV5-6 and TRBJ1-3 provide the parts outside the CDR3, is DAGVTQSPTHLIKTRGQQVTLRCSPKSGHDTVSWYQQALGQGPQFIFQYYEEEERQRGNFPDRFSGHQFPNYSSELNVNALLLGDSALYLCASSFDWGAGNTIYFGEGSWLTVV.